The 8 T cell receptor beta chains presented below share a single source sample, sequenced in a study of human thymus T cells. Sequencing was performed with immunoSEQ multiplex PCR; in TCRdb, only in-frame clones are kept and a portion is missing. The sample lists about 60,000 clones, 94% occurring once. The sample comprised blood. The source of these receptors is a boy under two years old with a congenital heart defect but otherwise immunologically healthy.

The gene calls are TRBV27 and TRBJ1-2, with D possibly TRBD1 on 5 matching bases. Germline CDR1 and CDR2: MNHEY and SMNVEV (reference sequence). Trimming removed 4 bases at V and 0 bases at J, with 12 bases between. This CDR3 has 15 residues. As DNA, the CDR3 is TGTGCCAGCAGTTCTTACAGGCCCCCTAACTATGGCTACACCTTC. This sequence encodes CASSSYRPPNYGYTF.

The CDR3: CAWSAIDGHAPYGYTF. The CDR3 nucleotides read TGTGCCTGGAGTGCCATCGATGGACATGCACCCTATGGCTACACCTTC. This rearrangement joins TRBV30 to TRBJ1-2; maybe TRBD1 (5 bases). The CDR3 is 16 amino acids. CDR1 is GTSNPN and CDR2 is SVGIG in the germline V gene (reference sequence). Trimming cost V 1 base and J 4 bases, with 19 bases left between them. Using reference TRBV30 and TRBJ1-2 for the parts outside the CDR3, the full variable domain is SQTIHQWPATLVQPVGSPLSLECTVEGTSNPNLYWYRQAAGRGLQLLFYSVGIGQISSEVPQNLSASRPQDRQFILSSKKLLLSDSGFYLCAWSAIDGHAPYGYTFGSGTRLTVV.

The V and J genes are TRBV4-1 and TRBJ2-1; D perhaps matches TRBD2 (5 bases). Per the germline V gene, CDR1 is MGHRA and CDR2 is YSYEKL. The ends were cut back, 1 base at V and 2 bases at J, with 12 bases in the middle. CDR3 length: 16 residues. The CDR3 spells CASSQVLAPTYNEQFF. The CDR3 bases are TGCGCCAGCAGCCAAGTCCTAGCTCCAACCTACAATGAGCAGTTCTTC.

This clone was recorded once. The gene calls are TRBV6-6 and TRBJ2-7, with 8 bases lining up with TRBD2. CDR3 length: 15 amino acids. Germline V gene sequence: CDR1 MNHNY, CDR2 SVGAGI (reference sequence). The V and J ends lost 0 bases and 6 bases, in that order; junction bases with no gene match: 7. In nucleotides, the CDR3 is TGTGCCAGCAGTTACTCTGGGACTAGACTGAGCGAGCAGTACTTC. Its translation: CASSYSGTRLSEQYF.

V gene TRBV5-6 combines with J gene TRBJ2-3; unclear D gene. Germline V CDR1 and CDR2: SGHDT, YYEEEE. Trimming took off 5 bases at V and 2 bases at J, with 15 bases between the two ends. CDR3 length equals 15 residues. The CDR3 sequence: CASSTNRPYTDTQYF. As DNA, the CDR3 is TGTGCCAGCAGTACGAACCGGCCATACACAGATACGCAGTATTTT.

The chain uses TRBV4-3 and TRBJ2-3; the D gene is possibly TRBD2 (5 bases). The CDR3 has 15 amino acids. Germline V gene data show CDR1 as LGHNA and CDR2 as YSLEER. V was shortened by 4 bases and J by 2 bases, with 13 bases between the two germline ends. This CDR3 is CASSPLGLLTDTQYF. The CDR3 DNA reads TGCGCCAGCAGCCCTCTCGGACTCCTCACAGATACGCAGTATTTT.

This clone appeared once. This sequence joins TRBV28 and TRBJ1-4, with a possible D match to TRBD1 (5 bases). Looked up from germline, CDR1 is MDHEN and CDR2 is SYDVKM. V dropped 6 bases and J dropped 0 bases, with 5 bases sitting between them. This CDR3 comprises 13 residues. CDR3 in DNA: TGTGCCAGCAGGGACACAACTAATGAAAAACTGTTTTTT. Encoded protein: CASRDTTNEKLFF.

The chain combines TRBV6-5 with TRBJ1-2; the match to TRBD1 covers 7 bases. The CDR3 spans 11 residues. Looked up from germline, CDR1 is MNHEY and CDR2 is SVGAGI. The V gene end was trimmed by 4 bases and the J gene end by 7 bases; junction bases not matched to a gene: 0. In DNA form, the CDR3 reads TGTGCCAGCAGTTCAGGGGGTGGCTACACCTTC. It encodes CASSSGGGYTF.